This T cell receptor beta chain was found in a study of cytomegalovirus exposure and HLA in healthy donors. In the case of this clone: What it binds is not known.

Study-level findings and limits: Previously analyzed data showed that most TCR beta V segments were productive at a frequency of about 87% or about 30%. Upon later analysis, HLA-associated TCR beta chains proved more clonally expanded than other, equally common chains. Certain indistinguishable V segments, among them TRBV6-2 and TRBV6-3, were excluded.

The CDR3 is made up of 13 amino acids. The germline CDR1 and CDR2 sequences are MNHNS and SASEGT. Trimming took off 6 bases at V and 7 bases at J, with 12 bases between the two ends. The primer mix had 60 Vbeta and 13 Jbeta primers. Data came from immunoSEQ multiplex PCR; TCRdb stores just in-frame clones and leaves some out. The sample has 120,000 or so clones, around 72% seen once. J is TRBJ1-4 and V is TRBV6-1; D may be TRBD1 (5 bases). The origin of this receptor is a man younger than 45 in good health and CMV-seronegative. Sequencing was carried out using PBMCs. The DNA for the CDR3 is TGTGCCAGCAGGGACATATCGATTGAAAAACTGTTTTTT. It encodes CASRDISIEKLFF.